This is a list of T cell receptor beta chains from one sample in a study of beta chain features in type 1 diabetes. TCRdb keeps only in-frame clones here, not all; method: immunoSEQ multiplex PCR. This sample carries some 350,000 clones, 13% of them seen once, and the ten largest clones take 0.015%. The source material was naive CD4+ T cells from blood. The receptor source for this set is a woman younger than 30 with type 1 diabetes. CDR3s include the opening cysteine and the closing phenylalanine or tryptophan. Fields, in order: V gene, J gene, clone size, D gene, CDR3 protein, CDR3 DNA. A D gene is named only where the DNA matches it firmly. The size of a clone is reported for some rows only, either as once, few or many, or as a class for expanded clones.

v_call: TRBV12-5; j_call: TRBJ1-1; clone_size: -; d_call: -; cdr3_aa: CASGLTLGVTEAFF; cdr3_nt: TGTGCTAGTGGTTTGACCTTAGGGGTCACTGAAGCTTTCTTT
v_call: TRBV18; j_call: TRBJ1-2; clone_size: few; d_call: TRBD1; cdr3_aa: CASSRDRVYGYTF; cdr3_nt: TGTGCCAGCTCACGGGACAGGGTCTATGGCTACACCTTC
v_call: TRBV28; j_call: TRBJ2-7; clone_size: few; d_call: -; cdr3_aa: CASSPLPVGAYEQYF; cdr3_nt: TGTGCCAGCAGTCCCCTCCCCGTGGGAGCCTACGAGCAGTACTTC
v_call: TRBV6-6; j_call: TRBJ2-3; clone_size: few; d_call: TRBD1; cdr3_aa: CASREQGADTQYF; cdr3_nt: TGTGCCAGCAGAGAACAGGGGGCAGATACGCAGTATTTT
v_call: TRBV7-2; j_call: TRBJ1-2; clone_size: few; d_call: -; cdr3_aa: CASSLQGLGFGYTF; cdr3_nt: TGTGCCAGCAGCTTGCAGGGGTTGGGATTTGGCTACACCTTC
v_call: TRBV25-1; j_call: TRBJ2-3; clone_size: -; d_call: -; cdr3_aa: CASSEYLAGNADTQYF; cdr3_nt: TGTGCCAGCAGTGAATACCTAGCCGGGAACGCAGATACGCAGTATTTT
v_call: TRBV9; j_call: TRBJ1-3; clone_size: few; d_call: -; cdr3_aa: CASSVDRWGNTIYF; cdr3_nt: TGTGCCAGCAGCGTTGACAGGTGGGGTAACACCATATATTTT
v_call: TRBV18; j_call: TRBJ2-5; clone_size: -; d_call: -; cdr3_aa: CASSPPEETQYF; cdr3_nt: TGTGCCAGCTCACCACCCGAAGAGACCCAGTACTTC
v_call: TRBV5-4; j_call: TRBJ2-7; clone_size: -; d_call: TRBD2; cdr3_aa: CASSSTRTSGPYEQYF; cdr3_nt: TGTGCCAGCAGCTCCACTCGGACTAGCGGCCCCTACGAGCAGTACTTC
v_call: TRBV29-1; j_call: TRBJ1-5; clone_size: -; d_call: TRBD1; cdr3_aa: CSVGWDRGNQPQHF; cdr3_nt: TGCAGCGTTGGTTGGGACAGGGGAAATCAGCCCCAGCATTTT
v_call: TRBV30; j_call: TRBJ1-2; clone_size: -; d_call: -; cdr3_aa: CAWLTGMGSGYTF; cdr3_nt: TGTGCCTGGCTAACAGGAATGGGCTCTGGCTACACCTTC
v_call: TRBV29-1; j_call: TRBJ1-2; clone_size: -; d_call: -; cdr3_aa: CSVNVGYGGYTF; cdr3_nt: TGCAGCGTTAATGTCGGGTACGGTGGCTACACCTTC
v_call: TRBV18; j_call: TRBJ1-4; clone_size: -; d_call: -; cdr3_aa: CASSPPGTEGEKLFF; cdr3_nt: TGTGCCAGCTCACCACCTGGGACGGAGGGCGAAAAACTGTTTTTT
v_call: TRBV4-1; j_call: TRBJ1-5; clone_size: few; d_call: TRBD1; cdr3_aa: CASSQGQSSNQPQHF; cdr3_nt: TGCGCCAGCAGCCAGGGACAGTCTAGCAATCAGCCCCAGCATTTT
v_call: TRBV18; j_call: TRBJ2-1; clone_size: few; d_call: TRBD2; cdr3_aa: CASSPRTSGRSSYNEQFF; cdr3_nt: TGTGCCAGCTCACCACGCACTAGCGGTAGAAGCTCCTACAATGAGCAGTTCTTC
v_call: TRBV2; j_call: TRBJ2-1; clone_size: -; d_call: TRBD2; cdr3_aa: CASKVGDQRDQFF; cdr3_nt: TGTGCCAGCAAAGTGGGGGACCAGCGGGACCAGTTCTTC
v_call: TRBV4-3; j_call: TRBJ2-1; clone_size: few; d_call: -; cdr3_aa: CASSQAGIDEQFF; cdr3_nt: TGCGCCAGCAGCCAAGCGGGGATCGATGAGCAGTTCTTC
v_call: TRBV29-1; j_call: TRBJ2-7; clone_size: few; d_call: TRBD2; cdr3_aa: CSVAMWEGRSEQYF; cdr3_nt: TGCAGCGTTGCCATGTGGGAGGGCCGATCCGAGCAGTACTTC
v_call: TRBV18; j_call: TRBJ1-1; clone_size: -; d_call: TRBD1; cdr3_aa: CASSPQTGEYTEAFF; cdr3_nt: TGTGCCAGCTCACCTCAGACAGGGGAATACACTGAAGCTTTCTTT
v_call: TRBV11-2; j_call: TRBJ2-4; clone_size: -; d_call: -; cdr3_aa: CASSLVPGARGIQYF; cdr3_nt: TGTGCCAGCAGCTTAGTCCCAGGGGCTCGGGGCATTCAGTACTTC
v_call: TRBV11-2; j_call: TRBJ2-1; clone_size: -; d_call: -; cdr3_aa: CASSFDGMGQFF; cdr3_nt: TGTGCCAGCAGCTTTGACGGGATGGGGCAGTTCTTC
v_call: TRBV19; j_call: TRBJ1-1; clone_size: -; d_call: -; cdr3_aa: CASSTRPGDTEAFF; cdr3_nt: TGTGCCAGTAGTACTAGACCCGGGGACACTGAAGCTTTCTTT
v_call: TRBV30; j_call: TRBJ2-5; clone_size: -; d_call: TRBD2; cdr3_aa: CAWTSGSETQYF; cdr3_nt: TGTGCCTGGACTAGCGGGAGTGAGACCCAGTACTTC
v_call: TRBV19; j_call: TRBJ2-7; clone_size: -; d_call: TRBD2; cdr3_aa: CASSLGRQRGYEQYF; cdr3_nt: TGTGCCAGTAGTCTGGGGAGACAGCGGGGCTACGAGCAGTACTTC
v_call: TRBV28; j_call: TRBJ1-1; clone_size: few; d_call: TRBD1; cdr3_aa: CASSSGGQGSTEAFF; cdr3_nt: TGTGCCAGCAGTTCTGGAGGACAGGGGAGCACTGAAGCTTTCTTT
v_call: TRBV5-4; j_call: TRBJ2-5; clone_size: -; d_call: -; cdr3_aa: CASSTRGQVGPQETQYF; cdr3_nt: TGTGCCAGCAGCACGAGAGGACAAGTGGGCCCCCAAGAGACCCAGTACTTC
v_call: TRBV6-5; j_call: TRBJ2-7; clone_size: -; d_call: TRBD2; cdr3_aa: CASSYSASGSSYEQYF; cdr3_nt: TGTGCCAGCAGTTACTCAGCTAGCGGGAGCTCCTACGAGCAGTACTTC
v_call: TRBV4-3; j_call: TRBJ1-2; clone_size: -; d_call: -; cdr3_aa: CASRDSYPNYGYTF; cdr3_nt: TGCGCCAGCAGAGACAGTTACCCTAACTATGGCTACACCTTC
v_call: TRBV7-2; j_call: TRBJ2-7; clone_size: -; d_call: -; cdr3_aa: CASSPRVYEQYF; cdr3_nt: TGTGCCAGCAGTCCCAGGGTGTACGAGCAGTACTTC
v_call: TRBV2; j_call: TRBJ2-5; clone_size: few; d_call: -; cdr3_aa: CASSEVLRGTQYF; cdr3_nt: TGTGCCAGCAGTGAGGTCCTCAGGGGGACCCAGTACTTC
v_call: TRBV29-1; j_call: TRBJ2-1; clone_size: -; d_call: TRBD2; cdr3_aa: CSVEDQSGLYYNEQFF; cdr3_nt: TGCAGCGTTGAAGATCAGTCGGGACTATACTACAATGAGCAGTTCTTC
v_call: TRBV7-2; j_call: TRBJ1-1; clone_size: -; d_call: -; cdr3_aa: CASSIQGTMNTEAFF; cdr3_nt: TGTGCCAGCAGCATCCAGGGGACCATGAACACTGAAGCTTTCTTT
v_call: TRBV7-2; j_call: TRBJ2-5; clone_size: few; d_call: -; cdr3_aa: CASSTTWASAQETQYF; cdr3_nt: TGTGCCAGCAGCACTACGTGGGCTAGCGCACAAGAGACCCAGTACTTC
v_call: TRBV30; j_call: TRBJ2-3; clone_size: few; d_call: -; cdr3_aa: CAWSVQGSTDTQYF; cdr3_nt: TGTGCCTGGAGTGTGCAGGGGAGCACAGATACGCAGTATTTT
v_call: TRBV25-1; j_call: TRBJ2-3; clone_size: few; d_call: TRBD2; cdr3_aa: CASSELGGADTQYF; cdr3_nt: TGTGCCAGCAGTGAACTCGGGGGGGCAGATACGCAGTATTTT
v_call: TRBV19; j_call: TRBJ2-4; clone_size: -; d_call: -; cdr3_aa: CASNTQIAKNIQYF; cdr3_nt: TGTGCCAGTAATACACAGATAGCCAAAAACATTCAGTACTTC
v_call: TRBV4-3; j_call: TRBJ2-1; clone_size: -; d_call: TRBD2; cdr3_aa: CASSQDFAGGVNEQFF; cdr3_nt: TGCGCCAGCAGCCAAGATTTCGCGGGAGGGGTCAATGAGCAGTTCTTC
v_call: TRBV15; j_call: TRBJ1-1; clone_size: few; d_call: TRBD1; cdr3_aa: CATSLDRYPEAFF; cdr3_nt: TGTGCCACCAGCCTGGACAGGTACCCTGAAGCTTTCTTT
v_call: TRBV5-1; j_call: TRBJ2-1; clone_size: few; d_call: TRBD2; cdr3_aa: CASSGASGSDEQFF; cdr3_nt: TGCGCCAGCAGTGGGGCTAGCGGGAGCGATGAGCAGTTCTTC
v_call: TRBV5-1; j_call: TRBJ2-1; clone_size: few; d_call: TRBD2; cdr3_aa: CASSLGTSVYNEQFF; cdr3_nt: TGCGCCAGCAGCTTGGGGACTAGCGTATACAATGAGCAGTTCTTC
v_call: TRBV18; j_call: TRBJ1-2; clone_size: few; d_call: TRBD1; cdr3_aa: CASSPPSVDRGDYGYTF; cdr3_nt: TGTGCCAGCTCACCACCTAGTGTCGACAGGGGGGACTATGGCTACACCTTC
v_call: TRBV4-1; j_call: TRBJ2-1; clone_size: -; d_call: -; cdr3_aa: CASSQDGGWTNEQFF; cdr3_nt: TGCGCCAGCAGCCAAGATGGTGGCTGGACTAATGAGCAGTTCTTC
v_call: TRBV7-2; j_call: TRBJ2-3; clone_size: few; d_call: -; cdr3_aa: CASSSQSRISTDTQYF; cdr3_nt: TGTGCCAGCAGCTCCCAATCGCGGATTAGCACAGATACGCAGTATTTT
v_call: TRBV7-2; j_call: TRBJ2-1; clone_size: few; d_call: -; cdr3_aa: CASSSRQTADNEQFF; cdr3_nt: TGTGCCAGCAGCTCCCGACAGACCGCTGACAATGAGCAGTTCTTC
v_call: TRBV28; j_call: TRBJ2-7; clone_size: -; d_call: TRBD1; cdr3_aa: CASSSPLTGDTWYEQYF; cdr3_nt: TGTGCCAGCAGTTCCCCCCTCACAGGGGATACGTGGTACGAGCAGTACTTC
v_call: TRBV21-1; j_call: TRBJ1-1; clone_size: -; d_call: -; cdr3_aa: CASSKGGEAFF; cdr3_nt: TGTGCCAGCAGCAAGGGGGGTGAAGCTTTCTTT
v_call: TRBV19; j_call: TRBJ1-5; clone_size: few; d_call: TRBD1; cdr3_aa: CASSTGTGEVGNQPQHF; cdr3_nt: TGTGCCAGTAGTACCGGGACAGGGGAAGTGGGCAATCAGCCCCAGCATTTT
v_call: TRBV5-1; j_call: TRBJ1-2; clone_size: -; d_call: -; cdr3_aa: CASSLDRNYGYTF; cdr3_nt: TGCGCCAGCAGCTTGGATCGGAACTATGGCTACACCTTC
v_call: TRBV12-5; j_call: TRBJ2-3; clone_size: -; d_call: TRBD2; cdr3_aa: CASGQRSGAGGTDTQYF; cdr3_nt: TGTGCTAGTGGCCAAAGGTCGGGGGCGGGAGGTACAGATACGCAGTATTTT
v_call: TRBV11-2; j_call: TRBJ1-2; clone_size: few; d_call: -; cdr3_aa: CASSLAGGSYGYTF; cdr3_nt: TGTGCCAGCAGCTTAGCGGGTGGGAGCTATGGCTACACCTTC
v_call: TRBV19; j_call: TRBJ2-6; clone_size: -; d_call: -; cdr3_aa: CASTTGREANVLTF; cdr3_nt: TGTGCCAGTACGACTGGTCGAGAGGCCAACGTCCTGACTTTC